The 7 T cell receptor beta chains reported below all come from one sample, sequenced in a study of Ad26.COV2.S vaccination and SARS-CoV-2 variants. Treatment denoted: some 20 received Ad26.COV2.S at low or high dose, single or two shots; five or six received placebo; per-sample allocation not given. Sampling occurred on day 63 after the first vaccine or placebo injection. Assay: immunoSEQ multiplex PCR; the TCRdb copy retains only in-frame clones and omits some. The sample has some 340,000 clones, 85% to 90% seen once. The specimen was peripheral blood, collected in a trial of Ad26.COV2.S vaccine versus placebo. These receptors were taken from a person between 18 and 65 years old who received the Ad26.COV2.S COVID-19 vaccine or a placebo.

The rearrangement links TRBV30 to TRBJ2-3; 9 bases fit TRBD1. V dropped 0 bases and J dropped 5; count of bases not matched to a gene: 3. CDR1 is GTSNPN, CDR2 SVGIG, per germline (reference sequence). This CDR3 contains 14 residues. CDR3 DNA: TGTGCCTGGAGTGTAGGACAGGGGTTAGATACGCAGTATTTT. Translated: CAWSVGQGLDTQYF.

The chain has TRBV6-5 and TRBJ2-6; TRBD1 aligns across 10 bases. Germline V gene data show CDR1 as MNHEY and CDR2 as SVGAGI. V dropped 2 bases and J dropped 2; count of bases not matched to a gene: 0. This CDR3 contains 16 residues. The CDR3 reads CASSYGQGAGANVLTF. CDR3 DNA sequence: TGTGCCAGCAGTTACGGACAGGGGGCTGGGGCCAACGTCCTGACTTTC.

This clone has a count of ten or more. The genes are TRBV6-2 or TRBV6-3 and TRBJ1-2, with D tentatively TRBD1 (6 bases). This CDR3 comprises 13 residues. Germline CDR1 MNHEY, CDR2 SVGEGT. Trimming took 0 bases from V and 4 from J, leaving 6 bases between them. CDR3 DNA: TGTGCCAGCAGTTACTCACAGGGCTATGGCTACACCTTC. Translation: CASSYSQGYGYTF.

This chain connects TRBV27 to TRBJ1-6, with TRBD1 matching over 11 bases. The V and J ends lost 4 bases and 0 bases, in that order; junction bases with no gene match: 2. The length of the CDR3 is 17 residues. CDR1 is MNHEY, CDR2 SMNVEV, per germline (reference sequence). The CDR3 DNA reads TGTGCCAGCAGTTGGGGGACAGGGGGCTCCTATAATTCACCCCTCCACTTT. Translated, it gives CASSWGTGGSYNSPLHF.

In DNA, the CDR3 is TGTGCCAGCAGTGATCCGGGACAGGACCTAGGTGGAAAACTGTTTTTT. Its translation: CASSDPGQDLGGKLFF. The V and J genes are TRBV25-1 and TRBJ1-4, with TRBD1 matching over 8 bases. CDR3 length: 16 amino acids. V was clipped by 3 bases and J by 10 bases; unmatched bases: 13. The V gene's germline CDR1 is MGHDK and CDR2 SYGVNS.

The gene calls are TRBV4-3 and TRBJ2-1; the match to TRBD1 covers 7 bases. CDR1 is LGHNA and CDR2 is YSLEER in the germline V gene. This CDR3 contains 14 residues. Germline trimming cut 4 bases from V and 7 bases from J; bases unmatched to any gene: 7. The CDR3 DNA sequence: TGCGCCAGCAGCCCCGGACAGGACCCGAATGAGCAGTTCTTC. Translated, it gives CASSPGQDPNEQFF.

The chain has TRBV4-3 and TRBJ2-3, with a weak D call TRBD2 (6 bases). Germline V gives CDR1 LGHNA, CDR2 YSLEER. V lost 1 base, J lost 6 bases, and 23 bases lay in between. There are 18 residues in the CDR3. The CDR3 is CASSQAPSGAVPRDTQYF. In DNA form, the CDR3 reads TGCGCCAGCAGCCAAGCCCCCTCGGGAGCTGTCCCAAGGGATACGCAGTATTTT.